Listed below are T cell receptor beta chains from one sample, sequenced in a study of T cells in localized non-small cell lung cancer. TCRdb's table, derived via immunoSEQ multiplex PCR, lists solely in-frame clones and lacks some. The sample lists about 72,000 clones, 70% to 90% occurring once. The sample was peripheral blood, taken before any cancer treatment. These receptors came from a female donor aged 60 or older with stage I lung adenocarcinoma. Both conserved end residues are part of each CDR3. The D gene is left open where the match is weak. Some rows have no size entry. The others give once, few or many, or a class for an expanded clone.

J	V	size	D	CDR3	DNA
TRBJ1-1	TRBV2	.	.	CASSPNSGAKDTEAFF	TGTGCCAGCAGCCCCAATTCCGGGGCTAAGGACACTGAAGCTTTCTTT
TRBJ2-1	TRBV5-1	.	.	CASSSTASYNEQFF	TGCGCCAGCAGCTCGACAGCATCCTACAATGAGCAGTTCTTC
TRBJ1-2	TRBV5-4	.	.	CASSLEASDYGYTF	TGTGCCAGCAGCTTGGAGGCCTCCGACTATGGCTACACCTTC
TRBJ2-1	TRBV11-2	.	TRBD2	CASSLGTSGYNEQFF	TGTGCCAGCAGCTTAGGGACTAGCGGCTACAATGAGCAGTTCTTC
TRBJ1-1	TRBV9	.	.	CASSVGAVLNTEAFF	TGTGCCAGCAGCGTAGGGGCGGTTTTGAACACTGAAGCTTTCTTT
TRBJ2-5	TRBV11-3	.	TRBD2	CASSLVRPAGVGETQYF	TGTGCCAGCAGCTTAGTCAGGCCAGCGGGAGTCGGAGAGACCCAGTACTTC
TRBJ2-1	TRBV27	.	TRBD1	CASIPGGLSSYNEQFF	TGTGCCAGCATTCCAGGGGGCTTAAGCTCCTACAATGAGCAGTTCTTC
TRBJ2-6	TRBV11-3	.	TRBD1	CASSTGGGSGANVLTF	TGTGCCAGCAGCACAGGGGGCGGTTCTGGGGCCAACGTCCTGACTTTC
TRBJ2-5	TRBV19	.	TRBD1	CASNRDRGETQYF	TGTGCCAGTAACCGGGACAGAGGGGAGACCCAGTACTTC
TRBJ1-2	TRBV27	.	TRBD1	CATTGDRGLGGYTF	TGTGCCACCACGGGGGACAGGGGGCTCGGCGGCTACACCTTC
TRBJ2-1	TRBV5-1	once	.	CASSLVPGVRHNEQFF	TGCGCCAGCAGCTTGGTACCGGGAGTGCGTCACAATGAGCAGTTCTTC
TRBJ2-2	TRBV4-2	.	.	CASSPADVGELFF	TGTGCCAGCAGCCCCGCGGACGTCGGGGAGCTGTTTTTT
TRBJ1-6	TRBV5-8	.	TRBD1	CTSSLSKGTANSRLHF	TGTACCAGCAGCTTGAGTAAAGGGACAGCAAACTCACGCCTCCACTTT
TRBJ1-6	TRBV5-5	.	TRBD1	CASSRGTVVYNSPLHF	TGTGCCAGCAGCCGGGGGACAGTGGTCTATAATTCACCCCTCCACTTT
TRBJ1-2	TRBV5-1	.	.	CASSPDSLGYGYTF	TGCGCCAGCAGTCCGGACAGCTTGGGCTATGGCTACACCTTC
TRBJ1-1	TRBV5-1	.	.	CASSSAGGQNTEAFF	TGCGCCAGCAGCTCGGCGGGGGGGCAGAACACTGAAGCTTTCTTT
TRBJ2-7	TRBV5-1	once	.	CASSRDGRNYEQYF	TGCGCCAGCAGCCGGGACGGGCGTAACTACGAGCAGTACTTC
TRBJ1-1	TRBV27	.	.	CASSFRIFTEAFF	TGTGCCAGCAGTTTCCGGATTTTCACTGAAGCTTTCTTT
TRBJ1-1	TRBV9	few	.	CASSVEGDTEAFF	TGTGCCAGCAGCGTAGAGGGGGACACTGAAGCTTTCTTT
TRBJ2-3	TRBV11-2	.	TRBD2	CASSFGLAGRVTQYF	TGTGCCAGCAGCTTCGGACTAGCGGGGCGGGTTACGCAGTATTTT
TRBJ1-2	TRBV2	.	.	CASSPQGGYTF	TGTGCCAGCAGTCCTCAAGGGGGCTACACCTTC
TRBJ2-2	TRBV2	.	TRBD2	CASKTGGPRGELFF	TGTGCCAGCAAAACGGGAGGGCCCAGGGGGGAGCTGTTTTTT
TRBJ1-1	TRBV7-3	.	TRBD1	CASSLKWDRVTEAFF	TGTGCCAGCAGCTTAAAGTGGGACAGGGTGACTGAAGCTTTCTTT
TRBJ2-5	TRBV18	.	.	CASSSTGIQQETQYF	TGTGCCAGCTCATCTACAGGGATACAACAAGAGACCCAGTACTTC
TRBJ1-5	TRBV5-1	.	.	CASSLVAGEQPQHF	TGCGCCAGCAGCTTGGTTGCAGGGGAACAGCCCCAGCATTTT
TRBJ1-5	TRBV4-1	.	TRBD1	CASSQGSGGGGKPQHF	TGCGCCAGCAGCCAAGGCTCAGGGGGCGGCGGAAAGCCCCAGCATTTT
TRBJ1-2	TRBV4-1	once	.	CASSQDGTFPYGYTF	TGCGCCAGCAGCCAAGATGGCACATTCCCCTATGGCTACACCTTC
TRBJ2-3	TRBV19	.	.	CASSPQRLGDTQYF	TGTGCCAGTAGCCCTCAAAGGCTTGGCGATACGCAGTATTTT
TRBJ1-5	TRBV2	.	.	CASRAGRDGSQPQHF	TGTGCCAGCAGAGCTGGACGGGACGGGAGCCAGCCCCAGCATTTT
TRBJ2-7	TRBV5-1	.	TRBD2	CASSSGTSGYEQYF	TGCGCCAGCAGCTCCGGGACTAGCGGCTACGAGCAGTACTTC
TRBJ1-2	TRBV25-1	once	TRBD1	CASSPPGTGYNYGYTF	TGTGCCAGCAGCCCCCCCGGGACAGGGTACAACTATGGCTACACCTTC
TRBJ2-7	TRBV4-1	.	.	CASSPSYYSYEQYF	TGCGCCAGCAGCCCGTCGTACTACTCCTACGAGCAGTACTTC
TRBJ1-3	TRBV9	.	.	CASSVAVGGNTIYF	TGTGCCAGCAGCGTAGCGGTGGGTGGAAACACCATATATTTT
TRBJ2-7	TRBV7-8	once	.	CASSLTSASHEQYF	TGTGCCAGCAGCTTAACGTCGGCTAGCCACGAGCAGTACTTC
TRBJ2-7	TRBV4-1	.	TRBD1	CASSPIRDSIRHEQYF	TGCGCCAGCAGCCCCATTAGGGACAGTATAAGGCACGAGCAGTACTTC
TRBJ2-2	TRBV23-1	.	.	CASSQSRGTDCFGELFF	TGCGCCAGCAGTCAATCTCGCGGGACCGATTGCTTCGGGGAGCTGTTTTTT
TRBJ2-5	TRBV30	.	.	CAWSVELPGGEYF	TGTGCCTGGAGTGTCGAGCTACCCGGCGGGGAGTACTTC
TRBJ2-7	TRBV6-1	.	TRBD1	CASRPGQGSYEQYF	TGTGCCAGCAGACCGGGACAGGGGAGCTACGAGCAGTACTTC
TRBJ1-2	TRBV10-2	.	.	CASRGGDYGYTF	TGCGCCAGCAGGGGTGGGGACTATGGCTACACCTTC
TRBJ1-5	TRBV5-1	few	.	CASSLEQGQPQHF	TGCGCCAGCAGCTTGGAACAGGGACAGCCCCAGCATTTT
TRBJ2-1	TRBV5-1	.	TRBD2	CASSLDPSGNNEQFF	TGCGCCAGCAGCTTGGATCCTAGCGGGAACAATGAGCAGTTCTTC
TRBJ2-7	TRBV9	.	.	CASSVMDGQGEQYF	TGTGCCAGCAGCGTAATGGACGGTCAGGGAGAGCAGTACTTC
TRBJ2-7	TRBV5-1	.	.	CASSLDLSYEQYF	TGCGCCAGCAGCTTGGATCTCTCCTACGAGCAGTACTTC
TRBJ1-1	TRBV5-1	.	.	CASSQGGPVGEAFF	TGCGCCAGCAGCCAAGGAGGACCCGTGGGTGAAGCTTTCTTT